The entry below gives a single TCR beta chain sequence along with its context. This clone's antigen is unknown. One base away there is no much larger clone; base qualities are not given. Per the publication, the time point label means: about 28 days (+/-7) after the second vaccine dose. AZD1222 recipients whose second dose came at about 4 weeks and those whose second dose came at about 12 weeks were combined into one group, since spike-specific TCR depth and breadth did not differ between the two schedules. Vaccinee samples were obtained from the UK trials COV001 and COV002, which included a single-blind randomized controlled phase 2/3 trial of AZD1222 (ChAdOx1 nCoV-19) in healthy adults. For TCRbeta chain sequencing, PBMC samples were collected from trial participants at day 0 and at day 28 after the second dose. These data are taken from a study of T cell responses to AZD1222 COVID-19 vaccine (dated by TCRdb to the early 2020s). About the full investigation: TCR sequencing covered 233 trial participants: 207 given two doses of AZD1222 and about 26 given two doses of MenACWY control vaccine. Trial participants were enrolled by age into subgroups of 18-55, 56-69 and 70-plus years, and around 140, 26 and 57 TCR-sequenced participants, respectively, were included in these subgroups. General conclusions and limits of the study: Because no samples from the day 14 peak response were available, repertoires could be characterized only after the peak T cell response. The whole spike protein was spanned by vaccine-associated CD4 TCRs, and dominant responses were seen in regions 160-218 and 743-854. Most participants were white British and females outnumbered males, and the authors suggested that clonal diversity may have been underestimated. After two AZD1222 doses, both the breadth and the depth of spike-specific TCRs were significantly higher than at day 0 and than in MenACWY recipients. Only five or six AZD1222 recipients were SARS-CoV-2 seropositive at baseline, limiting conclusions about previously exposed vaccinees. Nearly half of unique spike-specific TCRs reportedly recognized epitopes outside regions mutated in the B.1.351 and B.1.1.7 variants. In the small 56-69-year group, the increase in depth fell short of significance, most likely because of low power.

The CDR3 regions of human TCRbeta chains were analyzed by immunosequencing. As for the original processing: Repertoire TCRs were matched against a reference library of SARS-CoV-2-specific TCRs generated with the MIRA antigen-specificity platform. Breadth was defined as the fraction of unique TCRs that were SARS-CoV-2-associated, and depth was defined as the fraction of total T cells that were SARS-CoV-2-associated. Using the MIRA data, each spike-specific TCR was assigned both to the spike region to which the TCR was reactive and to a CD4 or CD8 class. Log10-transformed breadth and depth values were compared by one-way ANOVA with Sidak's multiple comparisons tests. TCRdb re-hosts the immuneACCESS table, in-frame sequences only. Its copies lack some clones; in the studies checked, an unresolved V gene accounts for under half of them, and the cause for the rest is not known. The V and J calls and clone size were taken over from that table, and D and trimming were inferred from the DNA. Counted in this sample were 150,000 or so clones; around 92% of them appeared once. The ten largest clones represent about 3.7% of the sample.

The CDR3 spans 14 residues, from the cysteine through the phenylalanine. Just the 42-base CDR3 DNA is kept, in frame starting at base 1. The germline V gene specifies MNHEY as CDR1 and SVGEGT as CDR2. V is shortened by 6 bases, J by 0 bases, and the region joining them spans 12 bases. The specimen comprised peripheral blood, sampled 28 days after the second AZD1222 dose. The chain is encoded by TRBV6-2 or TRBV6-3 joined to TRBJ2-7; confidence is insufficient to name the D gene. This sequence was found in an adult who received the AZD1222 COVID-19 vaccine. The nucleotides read TGTGCCAGCAGCCGAGACAATCTCTCCTACGAGCAGTACTTC. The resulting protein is CASSRDNLSYEQYF.